This T cell receptor beta chain appears in the sequencing data of a study of early T cells in non-severe SARS-CoV-2 infection (dated by TCRdb to the early 2020s). A note on the overall study: Because TCR sequencing was done on bulk RNA from unsorted whole blood, the alpha and beta chains could not be paired. Overall results and qualifications from the work: VDJdb matching was skewed toward anti-spike CD8 responses, so virus-specific expansions were likely underestimated and private and CD4 specificities were missed.

The library was generated by 5' RACE. TCRdb records NextSeq 500 as the sequencer. Unique molecular identifiers were attached to individual cDNA molecules in the TCR library protocol so that sequencing error and PCR bias could be corrected. TCR alpha and beta chains were both sequenced, and the abundances of alpha and beta sequences in each sample were closely correlated with each other. On the authors' methods: V gene, J gene and CDR3 annotation of TCR sequences was performed with Decombinator V4. Expanded TCRs were defined as changing significantly between any two time points under a Poisson model with p below 0.0001. TCR abundances were normalised to the total number of TCRs sequenced in each sample and reported as counts per million. TRAV1-2 paired with TRAJ12, TRAJ20 or TRAJ33 defined MAIT TCRs, while TRAV10 paired with TRAJ18 defined iNKT TCRs. A search of VDJdb, accessed on 1 November 2021, was run for TCRs annotated to CMV, EBV and SARS-CoV-2, with TCRs annotated for multiple antigens excluded. TCRdb redid the processing of the public reads, applying fastp at Q25 and MiXCR, and retained in-frame beta chains. Duplicate CDR3 protein sequences are folded into a single record with the most common DNA and genes. In this record, the V and J calls reflect TCRdb's handling and not the investigators' own analysis. The sample table contains about 33,000 distinct CDR3 sequences; only one count was recorded for approximately 6.9% of them. Together, the top ten hold approximately 4.1% of the sample.

Based on the germline V gene, the CDR1 and CDR2 sequences are LGHNA and YNFKEQ. Trimming leaves V shorter by 8 bases and J shorter by 1 base, with the junction holding 19 bases beyond the gene matches. From its cysteine to its phenylalanine, the CDR3 spans 18 amino acids. Only the CDR3 DNA stays, 54 bases, in frame from base 1. This clonotype was counted many times. The clone's antigen remains unknown. No per-base quality is available; no much larger clone lies one base away. This was a case-control study nested in a cohort of healthcare workers in London, UK, who had nasopharyngeal swab PCR tests and blood samples taken every week. Healthcare workers were recruited between 23 and 31 March 2020, during the week of the UK lockdown, and were followed weekly for up to 16 weeks.

The chain was built from TRBV4-2 and TRBJ2-5; 7 of the junction bases match TRBD2. The specimen sequenced was whole blood. This TCR was recovered from an adult who was a healthcare worker with PCR-confirmed SARS-CoV-2 infection or an uninfected control (not recorded which). CDR3 region: CASSKRREGRDLQETQYF. The bases read TGTGCCAGCTCAAAGAGGAGGGAGGGACGCGACCTCCAAGAGACCCAGTACTTC.